The 7 T cell receptor beta chains listed next were all sequenced from one sample in a study of identical twins' blood T cells. TCRdb passed the 5' RACE reads through MiXCR, listing each CDR3 protein once. The data show roughly 380,000 distinct CDR3 sequences, approximately 30% seen once. What was sequenced was PBMCs. The origin of the receptors is a woman between 18 and 50 years old in good health.

This chain links TRBV7-9 with TRBJ1-3; no reliable D call. CDR1 and CDR2 from the germline V gene are SEHNR and FQNEAQ (reference sequence). V shed 3 bases and J shed 4 bases, with 7 bases lying between them. The CDR3 is made up of 13 amino acids. The CDR3 coding sequence is TGTGCCAGCAGCTTTCTGGTCGGAAACACCATATATTTT. This codes for CASSFLVGNTIYF.

The V gene is TRBV7-9, the J gene TRBJ1-5; D ambiguous. V was cut by 2 bases and J by 6 bases, with 8 bases left in between. CDR1 SEHNR and CDR2 FQNEAQ come from the germline V gene (reference sequence). The CDR3 totals 13 residues. This CDR3 reads CASSLLAGQPQHF. The CDR3 bases are TGTGCCAGCAGCTTACTCGCGGGTCAGCCCCAGCATTTT.

This clonotype was detected only a few times. V is TRBV11-2 and J is TRBJ1-1; D is uncertain. From germline, CDR1 is SGHAT and CDR2 FQNNGV. V was clipped by 4 bases and J by 1 base, with 10 bases between them. The CDR3 runs to 14 residues. CDR3 amino acids: CASSWDGTNTEAFF. Here the CDR3 DNA reads TGTGCCAGCAGCTGGGATGGCACGAACACTGAAGCTTTCTTT. The variable domain in full, with the rest retrieved from reference TRBV11-2 and TRBJ1-1, is EAGVAQSPRYKIIEKRQSVAFWCNPISGHATLYWYQQILGQGPKLLIQFQNNGVVDDSQLPKDRFSAERLKGVDSTLKIQPAKLEDSAVYLCASSWDGTNTEAFFGQGTRLTVV.

This clonotype was detected once. The J gene is TRBJ2-7, the V gene TRBV5-1; TRBD2 matches 7 bases. The CDR3 loop spans 12 amino acids. V was clipped by 2 bases and J by 7 bases; unmatched bases: 3. Germline V gene data show CDR1 as SGHRS and CDR2 as YFSETQ. In DNA form, the CDR3 reads TGCGCCAGCAGCTTAGAGGGAGGGGAGCAGTACTTC. Protein product: CASSLEGGEQYF. Drawing the rest from reference TRBV5-1 and TRBJ2-7, the complete variable domain is KAGVTQTPRYLIKTRGQQVTLSCSPISGHRSVSWYQQTPGQGLQFLFEYFSETQRNKGNFPGRFSGRQFSNSRSEMNVSTLELGDSALYLCASSLEGGEQYFGPGTRLTVT.

The gene calls are TRBV3-1 and TRBJ2-1; 8 bases agree with TRBD2. Trimming removed 4 bases from V and 4 bases from J; junction bases left unmatched: 6. The CDR3 totals 15 residues. Germline V gene sequence: CDR1 LGHDT, CDR2 YNNKEL (reference sequence). CDR3 bases: TGTGCCAGCAGCCCTAGGAGCGGGGGTTACAATGAGCAGTTCTTC. It is translated as CASSPRSGGYNEQFF.

The chain carries TRBV20-1 and TRBJ1-2, with 8 bases lining up with TRBD1. Germline loops: CDR1 DFQATT, CDR2 SNEGSKA (reference sequence). This CDR3 has 13 amino acids. Trimming removed 5 bases from V and 7 bases from J; junction bases left unmatched: 9. The CDR3 here is CSAYGQGEGGYTF. The CDR3 DNA is TGCAGTGCTTACGGACAGGGAGAAGGTGGCTACACCTTC.

About this clonotype itself: A clone one base away is much larger, so this may be a read error. The rearrangement links TRBV16 to TRBJ1-2, with D unclear. CDR3 size: 13 residues. Looked up from germline, CDR1 is KGHSY and CDR2 is FQNENV. In DNA form, the CDR3 reads TGTGCCTGCAGCCCCCCTCTTGTTTATGGCTACACCTTC. Its protein product is CACSPPLVYGYTF.